The rows below give T cell receptor beta chains drawn from one sample of a study of cytomegalovirus exposure and HLA in healthy donors. Profiled with immunoSEQ multiplex PCR; TCRdb holds only in-frame clones, not every one. This table holds some 170,000 clones, 81% found once. Sample: PBMCs. These TCRs come from a woman in her forties or fifties in good health and CMV-seronegative. Each CDR3 is given with its conserved first and last residue. D genes are given only for firm matches. Clone size is given for some rows only: seen once, a few or many times, or a class if the clone is expanded.

j_gene | abundance | d_gene | v_gene | CDR3nt | CDR3aa
TRBJ1-2 | few | - | TRBV5-5 | TGTGCCAGCAGTCCGGGATGGGCTTCCTATGGCTACACCTTC | CASSPGWASYGYTF
TRBJ2-7 | once | - | TRBV7-2 | TGTGCCAGCAGCTCAAGGGCCTCAGGGGCAAACGAGCAGTACTTC | CASSSRASGANEQYF
TRBJ1-2 | - | - | TRBV27 | TGTGCCAGCAGCTATACGCGGGGGAGCGGCTACACCTTC | CASSYTRGSGYTF
TRBJ2-5 | once | - | TRBV30 | TGTGCCTGGAGTGTAGGGGGTGGGGAGACCCAGTACTTC | CAWSVGGGETQYF
TRBJ2-7 | - | - | TRBV2 | TGTGCCAGCAGCCTGTACAGGACCTCCTACGAGCAGTACTTC | CASSLYRTSYEQYF
TRBJ2-1 | - | TRBD2 | TRBV29-1 | TGCAGCGTTGGACTAGCGTCCGATGAGCAGTTCTTC | CSVGLASDEQFF
TRBJ1-2 | - | - | TRBV20-1 | TGCAGTGCTAGAGCCTCCTATGGCTACACCTTC | CSARASYGYTF
TRBJ1-5 | few | - | TRBV6-1 | TGTGCCAGCAGACGAGGAGATAATAGCAATCAGCCCCAGCATTTT | CASRRGDNSNQPQHF
TRBJ2-3 | - | TRBD2 | TRBV7-2 | TGTGCCAGCAGCGGCTTCCGCGGGGGGGCCGGGGCAGATACGCAGTATTTT | CASSGFRGGAGADTQYF
TRBJ1-2 | - | TRBD1 | TRBV27 | TGTGCCAGCAGCGCCAACAGGGGCTATGGCTACACCTTC | CASSANRGYGYTF
TRBJ2-1 | - | - | TRBV7-6 | TGTGCCAGCAGCCCAGGAGGCGGTGAGCAGTTCTTC | CASSPGGGEQFF
TRBJ2-3 | - | TRBD2 | TRBV19 | TGTGCCAGTAGTATAGACGGGACTAGCGGGAGTCAAGATACGCAGTATTTT | CASSIDGTSGSQDTQYF
TRBJ1-2 | - | - | TRBV5-1 | TGCGCCAGCAGTCTCGAACATTCTAGCCTCTATGGCTACACCTTC | CASSLEHSSLYGYTF
TRBJ1-6 | - | TRBD1 | TRBV25-1 | TGTGCCAGCAGTGGGAAGACAGGGTTAAAGAATTCACCCCTCCACTTT | CASSGKTGLKNSPLHF
TRBJ2-7 | few | - | TRBV5-5 | TGTGCCAGCAGCCGCGACAGCCCCGACGAGCAGTACTTC | CASSRDSPDEQYF
TRBJ2-3 | few | TRBD2 | TRBV30 | TGTGCCTGGAGTGATCGACTAGCGGGAGGATCGGATACGCAGTATTTT | CAWSDRLAGGSDTQYF
TRBJ2-1 | - | TRBD2 | TRBV13 | TGTGCCAGCAGCCACGGGGGCGGTAGCGGGAGAACTACAGAAAATGAGCAGTTCTTC | CASSHGGGSGRTTENEQFF
TRBJ1-1 | - | - | TRBV29-1 | TGCAGCGTTGACAGATCCAATGAAGCTTTCTTT | CSVDRSNEAFF
TRBJ2-3 | - | TRBD2 | TRBV5-1 | TGCGCCAGCAGCCCGACTAGCGGGGGGACAGATACGCAGTATTTT | CASSPTSGGTDTQYF
TRBJ2-7 | once | TRBD2 | TRBV19 | TGTGCCAGTAGTACGGCGGGAGAGTGGAACGAGCAGTACTTC | CASSTAGEWNEQYF
TRBJ2-1 | - | TRBD2 | TRBV9 | TGTGCCAGCAGCCGGGGAGCGGGAAGGGTTGGCTCCTACAATGAGCAGTTCTTC | CASSRGAGRVGSYNEQFF
TRBJ1-1 | - | - | TRBV6-5 | TGTGCCAGCAGTTACGCCACGGGGACTGGGACTGAAGCTTTCTTT | CASSYATGTGTEAFF
TRBJ2-3 | - | - | TRBV10-3 | TGTGCCATCAAAGCTAGCCAAAGTAGCACAGATACGCAGTATTTT | CAIKASQSSTDTQYF
TRBJ1-1 | - | - | TRBV30 | TGTGCCTCCGGAGATCAGGGTTGGACTGAAGCTTTCTTT | CASGDQGWTEAFF
TRBJ2-1 | once | TRBD2 | TRBV18 | TGTGCCAGCTCACCGCCAGGGACTAGCCTAAATGAGCAGTTCTTC | CASSPPGTSLNEQFF
TRBJ2-3 | - | - | TRBV7-3 | TGTGCCAGCAGCTCCCTTCTAACAGATACGCAGTATTTT | CASSSLLTDTQYF